These 16 T cell receptor beta chains share one sample of origin, sequenced in a study of OX40 agonist ivuxolimab in advanced cancers. Sequencing used immunoSEQ multiplex PCR; TCRdb keeps in-frame clones, though not all of them. This sample has 60,000 to 85,000 clones, with roughly 80% found just once. The sample here was CD4+ or CD8+ T cells sorted from blood, taken in a trial of the OX40 agonist ivuxolimab. Receptors were obtained from an adult with an advanced solid tumor such as melanoma, head and neck, liver or kidney cancer.

The rearrangement joins TRBV18 to TRBJ2-1; perhaps TRBD2 as D (5 bases). The CDR3 contains 14 residues. CDR1 KGHSH and CDR2 LQKENI come from the germline V gene. Trimming pared 0 bases from V and 6 bases from J, leaving 9 bases between. As DNA, the CDR3 is TGTGCCAGCTCACCACCACGGGGTCCCAATGAGCAGTTCTTC. It encodes CASSPPRGPNEQFF.

This clone was detected only a few times. At the DNA level, this CDR3 is encoded by other sequences in the same sample as well. The chain is built from TRBV6-1 and TRBJ1-5; D unresolved. Trimming took off 3 bases at V and 4 bases at J, with 4 bases between the two ends. Germline V gene data show CDR1 as MNHNS and CDR2 as SASEGT. The CDR3 runs to 12 residues. CDR3 loop: CASSDSNQPQHF. DNA of the CDR3: TGTGCCAGCAGTGACTCTAATCAGCCCCAGCATTTT.

This clone showed up just a few times. The genes are TRBV9 and TRBJ2-7, with 10 nucleotides matching TRBD2. V trimming: 4 bases; J trimming: 7 bases; junction bases outside the gene matches: 14. This CDR3 spans 16 amino acids. Germline values: CDR1 SGDLS, CDR2 YYNGEE. The DNA for the CDR3 is TGTGCCAGCAGCCTATCAATAGCGGGGGGCCCTAGGGAGCAGTACTTC. Translation gives CASSLSIAGGPREQYF.

The chain has TRBV18 and TRBJ2-1; 8 nucleotides match TRBD2. Germline trimming cut 6 bases from V and 0 bases from J; bases unmatched to any gene: 16. Germline lookup yields CDR1 KGHSH and CDR2 LQKENI. The CDR3 is made up of 19 amino acids. This CDR3 is CASSPSQLAVLSSYNEQFF. DNA of the CDR3: TGTGCCAGCTCCCCCTCCCAACTAGCGGTCCTGAGCTCCTACAATGAGCAGTTCTTC. Filled out from reference TRBV18 and TRBJ2-1, the complete variable domain reads NAGVMQNPRHLVRRRGQEARLRCSPMKGHSHVYWYRQLPEEGLKFMVYLQKENIIDESGMPKERFSAEFPKEGPSILRIQQVVRGDSAAYFCASSPSQLAVLSSYNEQFFGPGTRLTVL.

The chain has TRBV6-4 and TRBJ2-3; 11 bases are a match to TRBD2. CDR1 and CDR2 (germline): MRHNA, SNTAGT. With V trimmed by 0 bases and J by 4 bases, 0 bases remained unmatched. The CDR3 has 15 residues. CDR3 bases: TGTGCCAGCAGTGACTCTAGCGGGGGGGCAGATACGCAGTATTTT. It encodes CASSDSSGGADTQYF.

This clone has a handful of counts. The chain joins TRBV14 to TRBJ1-6; 8 bases line up with TRBD1. J gave up 6 bases and V 7 bases, and 5 bases lay outside the gene matches. The CDR3 sequence is 14 residues long. The germline V gene has CDR1 SGHDN and CDR2 FVKESK. CDR3 bases: TGTGCCAGCACCCCGGACAGGGCTAATTCACCCCTCCACTTT. Its translation: CASTPDRANSPLHF.

A few counts support this clone. The V and J genes are TRBV7-2 and TRBJ1-3; 7 bases fit TRBD1. CDR3 length equals 15 residues. Germline V gene lookup returns CDR1 SGHTA and CDR2 FQGNSA. Losses at the gene ends were 3 bases for V and 1 base for J; bases not matched to a gene: 3. This chain's CDR3 is CASSFETGSGNTIYF. The CDR3 DNA reads as TGTGCCAGCAGCTTTGAGACAGGGTCTGGAAACACCATATATTTT. Looking up the rest from reference TRBV7-2 and TRBJ1-3 gives the full variable domain: GAGVSQSPSNKVTEKGKDVELRCDPISGHTALYWYRQSLGQGLEFLIYFQGNSAPDKSGLPSDRFSAERTGGSVSTLTIQRTQQEDSAVYLCASSFETGSGNTIYFGEGSWLTVV.

The chain links TRBV6-1 to TRBJ1-4; D unclear. The germline gives CDR1 MNHNS, CDR2 SASEGT. The CDR3 covers 14 residues. Trimming cost V 6 bases and J 3 bases, with 11 bases left between them. The CDR3 region is CASRPGRSNEKLFF. The CDR3 region has the DNA TGTGCCAGCAGGCCGGGCCGATCTAATGAAAAACTGTTTTTT.

The chain uses TRBV19 and TRBJ2-5; D is uncertain. Germline V gene lookup returns CDR1 LNHDA and CDR2 SQIVND (reference sequence). The V and J ends lost 8 bases and 5 bases respectively, with 12 bases between them. The CDR3 is made up of 12 amino acids. CDR3 in amino acids: CASGVFGETQYF. The DNA of the CDR3 is TGTGCCAGTGGGGTTTTTGGGGAGACCCAGTACTTC. Drawing the rest from reference TRBV19 and TRBJ2-5, the complete variable domain is DGGITQSPKYLFRKEGQNVTLSCEQNLNHDAMYWYRQDPGQGLRLIYYSQIVNDFQKGDIAEGYSVSREKKESFPLTVTSAQKNPTAFYLCASGVFGETQYFGPGTRLLVL.

This clone was detected a few times. The chain combines TRBV29-1 with TRBJ2-5; the match to TRBD1 covers 9 bases. V dropped 7 bases and J dropped 4; count of bases not matched to a gene: 7. There are 13 residues in the CDR3. CDR1 SQVTM and CDR2 ANQGSEA come from the germline V gene. The CDR3 DNA reads TGCAGCGGCAGGGACAGGGTCGTAGAGACCCAGTACTTC. This codes for CSGRDRVVETQYF.

This rearrangement joins TRBV5-1 to TRBJ2-1; D not resolved. V lost 0 bases, J lost 6 bases, and 4 bases lay in between. The CDR3 is 12 residues long. CDR1 is SGHRS and CDR2 is YFSETQ in the germline V gene. DNA for the CDR3: TGCGCCAGCAGCTTGGACGCCAATGAGCAGTTCTTC. It yields the protein CASSLDANEQFF.

The J gene is TRBJ1-1, the V gene TRBV5-1, with D possibly being TRBD1 (5 bases). The CDR3 is 15 amino acids. CDR1 is SGHRS and CDR2 is YFSETQ in the germline V gene. Trimming stripped 0 bases from V and 4 bases from J, with 13 bases between. The DNA for the CDR3 is TGCGCCAGCAGCTTGGCTTGGGGCTCTGCCACTGAAGCTTTCTTT. Translating it yields CASSLAWGSATEAFF.

This clone was seen once. This rearrangement joins TRBV5-8 to TRBJ1-2; D is perhaps TRBD1 (5 bases). Trimming cost V 4 bases and J 4 bases, with 14 bases left between them. The CDR3 covers 14 residues. Looked up from germline, CDR1 is SGHTS and CDR2 is YDEGEE. The CDR3 protein is CASSGGSGGYGYTF. For the CDR3, the DNA is TGTGCCAGCAGCGGGGGATCGGGCGGCTATGGCTACACCTTC.

The chain has TRBV7-2 and TRBJ2-1, with 9 bases aligning to TRBD1. With V trimmed by 3 bases and J by 0 bases, 9 bases remained unmatched. The germline CDR1 and CDR2 sequences are SGHTA and FQGNSA. The CDR3 has 18 residues. The CDR3 coding sequence is TGTGCCAGCAGCTTGAAGACAGGGGGTATATCCTCCTACAATGAGCAGTTCTTC. Protein product: CASSLKTGGISSYNEQFF. Full variable domain (outside the CDR3, taken from reference TRBV7-2 and TRBJ2-1): GAGVSQSPSNKVTEKGKDVELRCDPISGHTALYWYRQSLGQGLEFLIYFQGNSAPDKSGLPSDRFSAERTGGSVSTLTIQRTQQEDSAVYLCASSLKTGGISSYNEQFFGPGTRLTVL.

J is TRBJ2-1 and V is TRBV19; TRBD2 might be the D (6 bases). Germline CDR1 reads LNHDA; CDR2 reads SQIVND (reference sequence). This CDR3 comprises 17 residues. Trimming removed 6 bases from V and 0 bases from J, with 18 bases in between. The CDR3 nucleotides read TGTGCCAGTAGCAACAACCAACACGGGAGCTCCTACAATGAGCAGTTCTTC. It specifies CASSNNQHGSSYNEQFF.

This clone was seen once. V usage is TRBV6-1 and J usage is TRBJ2-5; 9 bases align to TRBD1. Germline CDR1 is MNHNS and CDR2 is SASEGT. The CDR3 loop spans 15 amino acids. The J segment lost 5 bases and the V segment lost 6 bases, leaving 10 bases of the junction unmatched. The CDR3 DNA reads TGTGCCAGCAGGGAGGACAGGGGTGATTTGGAGACCCAGTACTTC. This codes for CASREDRGDLETQYF.